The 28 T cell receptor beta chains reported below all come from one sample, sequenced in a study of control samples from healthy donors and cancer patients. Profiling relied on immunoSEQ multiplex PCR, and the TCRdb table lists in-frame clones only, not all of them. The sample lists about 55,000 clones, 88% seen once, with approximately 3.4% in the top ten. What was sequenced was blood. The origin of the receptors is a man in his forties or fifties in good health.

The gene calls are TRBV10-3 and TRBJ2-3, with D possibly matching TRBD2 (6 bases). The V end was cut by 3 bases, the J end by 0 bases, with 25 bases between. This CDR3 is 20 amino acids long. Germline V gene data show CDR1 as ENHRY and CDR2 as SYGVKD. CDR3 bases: TGTGCCATCAGTGAACCCGTTGGAGGGAGTATCCTCACTAGCACAGATACGCAGTATTTT. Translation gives CAISEPVGGSILTSTDTQYF.

The CDR3 region is CASSSPRRDSNQPQHF. The CDR3 nucleotides are TGTGCCAGTAGTTCACCCCGACGGGATAGCAATCAGCCCCAGCATTTT. The V call is TRBV19, the J call TRBJ1-5; D unclear. Trimming stripped 5 bases from V and 0 bases from J, with 14 bases between. Germline CDR1 is LNHDA and CDR2 is SQIVND (reference sequence). CDR3 length: 16 residues. The variable domain in full, completed from reference TRBV19 and TRBJ1-5, reads DGGITQSPKYLFRKEGQNVTLSCEQNLNHDAMYWYRQDPGQGLRLIYYSQIVNDFQKGDIAEGYSVSREKKESFPLTVTSAQKNPTAFYLCASSSPRRDSNQPQHFGDGTRLSIL.

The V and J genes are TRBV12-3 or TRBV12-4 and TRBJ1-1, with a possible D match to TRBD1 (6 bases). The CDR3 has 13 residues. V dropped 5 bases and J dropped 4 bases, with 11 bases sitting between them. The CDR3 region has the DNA TGTGCCAGCAGTCTCCGAGGGGGCACTGAAGCTTTCTTT. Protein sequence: CASSLRGGTEAFF.

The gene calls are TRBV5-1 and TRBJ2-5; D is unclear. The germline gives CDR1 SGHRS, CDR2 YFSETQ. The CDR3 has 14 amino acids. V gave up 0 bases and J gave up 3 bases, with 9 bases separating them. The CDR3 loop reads CASSLAAVEETQYF. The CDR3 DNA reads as TGCGCCAGCAGCTTGGCCGCAGTAGAAGAGACCCAGTACTTC.

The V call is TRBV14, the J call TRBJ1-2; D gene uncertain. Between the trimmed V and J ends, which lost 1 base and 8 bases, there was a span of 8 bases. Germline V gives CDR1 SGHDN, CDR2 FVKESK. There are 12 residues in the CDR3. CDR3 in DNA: TGTGCCAGCAGCCAAGTGAGCGTGGGCTACACCTTC. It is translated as CASSQVSVGYTF.

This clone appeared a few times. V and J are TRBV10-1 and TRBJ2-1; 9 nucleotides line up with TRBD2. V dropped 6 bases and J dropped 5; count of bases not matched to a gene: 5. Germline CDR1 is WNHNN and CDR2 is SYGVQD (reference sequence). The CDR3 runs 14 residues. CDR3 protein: CASSAGGLNNEQFF. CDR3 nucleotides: TGCGCCAGCAGCGCGGGAGGGCTAAACAATGAGCAGTTCTTC.

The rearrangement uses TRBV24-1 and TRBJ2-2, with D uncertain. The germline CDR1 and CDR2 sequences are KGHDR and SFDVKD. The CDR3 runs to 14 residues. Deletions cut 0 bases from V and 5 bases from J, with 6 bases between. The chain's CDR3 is CATSDLAPTGELFF. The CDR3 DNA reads TGTGCCACCAGTGATTTGGCTCCTACCGGGGAGCTGTTTTTT.

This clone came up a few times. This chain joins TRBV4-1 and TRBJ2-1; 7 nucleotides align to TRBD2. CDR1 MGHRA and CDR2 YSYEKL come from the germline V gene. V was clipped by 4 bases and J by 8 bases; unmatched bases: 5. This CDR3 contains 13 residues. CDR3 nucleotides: TGCGCCAGCAGCCCGGGCGGGAGCGATGAGCAGTTCTTC. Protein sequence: CASSPGGSDEQFF.

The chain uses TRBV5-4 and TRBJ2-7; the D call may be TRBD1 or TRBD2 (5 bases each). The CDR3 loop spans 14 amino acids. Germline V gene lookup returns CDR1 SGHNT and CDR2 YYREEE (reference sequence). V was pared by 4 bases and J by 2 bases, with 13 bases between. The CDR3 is CASSPAGTPYEQYF. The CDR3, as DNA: TGTGCCAGCAGCCCCGCCGGGACCCCCTACGAGCAGTACTTC.

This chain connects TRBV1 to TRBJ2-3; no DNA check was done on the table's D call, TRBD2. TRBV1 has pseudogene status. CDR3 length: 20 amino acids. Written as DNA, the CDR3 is TGCACCAGCAGCCAAGATGGACTAGCGGGGCGTTCAAAATCACAAGGTACGCAGTATTTT. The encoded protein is CTSSQDGLAGRSKSQGTQYF.

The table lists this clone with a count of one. CDR3 amino acids: CASSLNPSGYNEQFF. CDR3 nucleotides: TGTGCCAGCAGCTTAAATCCTAGCGGCTACAATGAGCAGTTCTTC. The chain has TRBV7-2 and TRBJ2-1; 7 nucleotides agree with TRBD2. V shed 2 bases and J 3 bases; nucleotides not matched to a gene: 4. The length of the CDR3 is 15 residues. CDR1 and CDR2 (germline): SGHTA, FQGNSA.

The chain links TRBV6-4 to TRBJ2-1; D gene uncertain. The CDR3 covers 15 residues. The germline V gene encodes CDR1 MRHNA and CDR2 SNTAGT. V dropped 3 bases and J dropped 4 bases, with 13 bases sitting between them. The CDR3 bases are TGTGCCAGCAGTGAAGAGTTTGCAGCGTACAATGAGCAGTTCTTC. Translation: CASSEEFAAYNEQFF.

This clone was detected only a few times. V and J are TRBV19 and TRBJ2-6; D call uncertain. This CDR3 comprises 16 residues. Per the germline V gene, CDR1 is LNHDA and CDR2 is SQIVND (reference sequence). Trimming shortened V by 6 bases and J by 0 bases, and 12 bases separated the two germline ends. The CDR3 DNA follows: TGTGCCAGTAGCCGCGTGCGGAACTCTGGGGCCAACGTCCTGACTTTC. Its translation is CASSRVRNSGANVLTF.

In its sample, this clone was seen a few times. CDR3 sequence: CAISEPTTEAFF. Here the CDR3 DNA reads TGTGCCATCAGTGAGCCGACGACTGAAGCTTTCTTT. This rearrangement joins TRBV10-3 to TRBJ1-1; D not certain. CDR3 length: 12 residues. The germline gives CDR1 ENHRY, CDR2 SYGVKD. Trimming took off 2 bases at V and 5 bases at J, with 6 bases between the two ends.

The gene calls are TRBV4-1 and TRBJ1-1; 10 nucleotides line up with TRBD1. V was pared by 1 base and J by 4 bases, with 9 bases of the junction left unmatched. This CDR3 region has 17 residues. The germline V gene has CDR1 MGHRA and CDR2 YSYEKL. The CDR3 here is CASSQGSGTGVPTEAFF. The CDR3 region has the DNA TGCGCCAGCAGCCAAGGTTCTGGGACAGGGGTTCCCACTGAAGCTTTCTTT.

The CDR3 DNA reads as TGTGCCAGTAACAGGGGCTCCTACAATGAGCAGTTCTTC. Amino acid sequence: CASNRGSYNEQFF. This rearrangement joins TRBV19 to TRBJ2-1; 7 bases are a match to TRBD1. The CDR3 extends over 13 amino acids. Germline CDR1 and CDR2: LNHDA and SQIVND (reference sequence). V was clipped by 7 bases and J by 0 bases; unmatched bases: 0.

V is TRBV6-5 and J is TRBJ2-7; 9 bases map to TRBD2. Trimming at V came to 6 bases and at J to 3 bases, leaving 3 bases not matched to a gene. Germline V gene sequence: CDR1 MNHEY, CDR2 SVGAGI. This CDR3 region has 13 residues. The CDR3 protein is CASREREVYEQYF. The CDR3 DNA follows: TGTGCCAGCAGAGAGCGGGAGGTCTACGAGCAGTACTTC.

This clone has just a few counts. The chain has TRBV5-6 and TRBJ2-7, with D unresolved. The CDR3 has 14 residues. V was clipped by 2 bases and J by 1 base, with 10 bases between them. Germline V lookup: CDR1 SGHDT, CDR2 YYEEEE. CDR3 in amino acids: CASSFWHTSYEQYF. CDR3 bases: TGTGCCAGCAGCTTCTGGCACACGTCCTACGAGCAGTACTTC.

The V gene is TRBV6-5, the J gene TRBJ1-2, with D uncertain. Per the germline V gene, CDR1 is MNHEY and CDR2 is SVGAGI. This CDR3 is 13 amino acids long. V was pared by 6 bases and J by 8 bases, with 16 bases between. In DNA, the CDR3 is TGTGCCAGCAGAAATGGACTCGCTCAAGGCTACACCTTC. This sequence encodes CASRNGLAQGYTF.

The CDR3 DNA sequence: TGTGCCAGCAAGTACCAAGAGACCCAGTACTTC. It codes for CASKYQETQYF. The chain is built from TRBV2 and TRBJ2-5; D not resolved. Germline CDR1 SNHLY, CDR2 FYNNEI. The CDR3 runs to 11 residues. V was clipped by 7 bases and J by 0 bases, with 3 bases between them.

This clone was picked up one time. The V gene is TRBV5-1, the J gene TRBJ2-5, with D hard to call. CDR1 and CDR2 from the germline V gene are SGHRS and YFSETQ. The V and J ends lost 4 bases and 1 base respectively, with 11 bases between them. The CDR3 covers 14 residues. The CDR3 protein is CASSPPNGQETQYF. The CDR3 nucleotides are TGCGCCAGCAGCCCCCCTAATGGCCAAGAGACCCAGTACTTC.

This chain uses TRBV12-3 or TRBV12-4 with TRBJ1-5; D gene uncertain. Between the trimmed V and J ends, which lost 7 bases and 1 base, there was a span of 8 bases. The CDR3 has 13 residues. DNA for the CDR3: TGTGCCAGCACCTCACTAAGCAATCAGCCCCAGCATTTT. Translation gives CASTSLSNQPQHF.

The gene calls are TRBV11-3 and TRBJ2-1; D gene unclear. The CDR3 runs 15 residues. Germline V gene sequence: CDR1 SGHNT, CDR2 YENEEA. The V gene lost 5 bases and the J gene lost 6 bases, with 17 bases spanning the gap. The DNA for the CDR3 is TGTGCCAGCAGCCCCCGAACAACCGGGTTCAATGAGCAGTTCTTC. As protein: CASSPRTTGFNEQFF.

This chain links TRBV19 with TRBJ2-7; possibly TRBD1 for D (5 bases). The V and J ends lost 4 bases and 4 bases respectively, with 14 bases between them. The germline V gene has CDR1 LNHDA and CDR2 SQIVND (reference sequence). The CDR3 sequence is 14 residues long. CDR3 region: CASSNQGAGYEQYF. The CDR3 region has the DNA TGTGCCAGTAGTAACCAGGGCGCCGGATACGAGCAGTACTTC.

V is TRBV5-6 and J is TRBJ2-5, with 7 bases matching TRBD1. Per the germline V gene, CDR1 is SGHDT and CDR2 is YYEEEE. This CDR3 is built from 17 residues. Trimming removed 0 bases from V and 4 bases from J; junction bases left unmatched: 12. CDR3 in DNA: TGTGCCAGCAGCTTGGCCTTTGGGACAGTCAGAGGAGAGACCCAGTACTTC. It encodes CASSLAFGTVRGETQYF.

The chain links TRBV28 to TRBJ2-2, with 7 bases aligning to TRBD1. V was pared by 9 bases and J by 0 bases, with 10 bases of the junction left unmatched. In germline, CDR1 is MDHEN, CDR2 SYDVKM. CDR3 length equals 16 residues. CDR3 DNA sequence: TGTGCCAGTGGACAGGTCACAGCTTCGAACACCGGGGAGCTGTTTTTT. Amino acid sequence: CASGQVTASNTGELFF.

CDR3 amino acids: CASSLGLYNEQFF. DNA for the CDR3: TGTGCCAGCAGCTTGGGGCTCTACAATGAGCAGTTCTTC. This chain uses TRBV5-4 with TRBJ2-1, with D uncertain. The CDR3 is made up of 13 amino acids. Deletions cut 0 bases from V and 3 bases from J, with 4 bases between. In germline, CDR1 is SGHNT, CDR2 YYREEE (reference sequence).

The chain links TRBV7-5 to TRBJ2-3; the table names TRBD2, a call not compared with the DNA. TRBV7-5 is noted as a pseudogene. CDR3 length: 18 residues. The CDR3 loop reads CVRSSTSGSHGHEDTQYF. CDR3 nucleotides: TGTGTCAGAAGCTCGACTAGCGGGAGCCACGGGCATGAAGATACGCAGTATTTT.